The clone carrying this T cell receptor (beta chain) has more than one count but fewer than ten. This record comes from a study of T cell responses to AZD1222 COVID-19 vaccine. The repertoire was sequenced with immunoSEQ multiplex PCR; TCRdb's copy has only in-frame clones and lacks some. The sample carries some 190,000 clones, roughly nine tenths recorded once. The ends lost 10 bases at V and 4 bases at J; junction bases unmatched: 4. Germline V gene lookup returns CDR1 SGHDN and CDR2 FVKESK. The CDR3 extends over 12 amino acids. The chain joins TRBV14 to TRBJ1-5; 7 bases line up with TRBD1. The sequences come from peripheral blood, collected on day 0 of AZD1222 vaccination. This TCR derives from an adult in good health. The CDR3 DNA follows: TGTGCCACCCTGACAGGGAATCAGCCCCAGCATTTT. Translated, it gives CATLTGNQPQHF.